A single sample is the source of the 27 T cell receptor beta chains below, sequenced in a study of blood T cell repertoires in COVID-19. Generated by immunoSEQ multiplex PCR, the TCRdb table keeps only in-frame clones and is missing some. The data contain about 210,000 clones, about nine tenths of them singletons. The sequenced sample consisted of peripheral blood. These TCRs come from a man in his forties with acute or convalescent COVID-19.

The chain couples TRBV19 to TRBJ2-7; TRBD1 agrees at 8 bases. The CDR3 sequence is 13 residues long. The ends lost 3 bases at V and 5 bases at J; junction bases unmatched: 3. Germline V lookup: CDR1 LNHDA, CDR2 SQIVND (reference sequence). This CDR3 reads CASSIQGAHEQYF. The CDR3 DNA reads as TGTGCCAGTAGTATCCAGGGGGCCCACGAGCAGTACTTC.

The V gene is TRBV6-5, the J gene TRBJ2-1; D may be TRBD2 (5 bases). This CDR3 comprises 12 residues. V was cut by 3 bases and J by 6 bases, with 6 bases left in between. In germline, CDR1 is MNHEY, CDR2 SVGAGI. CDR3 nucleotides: TGTGCCAGCAGTTATGGGAGCAATGAGCAGTTCTTC. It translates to CASSYGSNEQFF.

CDR3 loop: CASSRLAGEVDEQFF. The CDR3 DNA reads as TGTGCCAGCAGCCGACTAGCGGGAGAAGTCGATGAGCAGTTCTTC. The V call is TRBV7-6, the J call TRBJ2-1, with TRBD2 identical over 12 bases. Trimming removed 5 bases from V and 8 bases from J; junction bases left unmatched: 7. Germline-derived CDR1 and CDR2 are SGHVS and FNYEAQ. This CDR3 spans 15 amino acids.

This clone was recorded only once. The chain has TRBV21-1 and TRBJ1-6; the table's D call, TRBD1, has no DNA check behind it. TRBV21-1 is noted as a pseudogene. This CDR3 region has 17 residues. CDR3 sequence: CASSSHLDRGDNSPLHF. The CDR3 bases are TGTGCCAGCAGCTCCCATTTGGACAGGGGAGATAATTCACCCCTCCACTTT.

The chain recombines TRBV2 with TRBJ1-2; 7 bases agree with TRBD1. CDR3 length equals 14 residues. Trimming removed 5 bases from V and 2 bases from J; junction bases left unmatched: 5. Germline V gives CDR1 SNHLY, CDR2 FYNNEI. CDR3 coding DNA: TGTGCCAGCAGTTACAGGGGAACCAACTATGGCTACACCTTC. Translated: CASSYRGTNYGYTF.

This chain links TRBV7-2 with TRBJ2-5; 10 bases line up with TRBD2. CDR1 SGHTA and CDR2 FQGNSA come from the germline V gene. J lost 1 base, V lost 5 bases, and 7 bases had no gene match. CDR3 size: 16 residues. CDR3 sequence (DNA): TGTGCCAGCAGCCCCCGACTAGCGGGCCTCCAAGAGACCCAGTACTTC. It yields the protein CASSPRLAGLQETQYF.

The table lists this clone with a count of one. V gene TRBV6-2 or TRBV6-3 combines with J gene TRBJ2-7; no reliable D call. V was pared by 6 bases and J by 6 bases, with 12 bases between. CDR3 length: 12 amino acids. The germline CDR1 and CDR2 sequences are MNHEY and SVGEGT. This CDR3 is CASSPRSGEQYF. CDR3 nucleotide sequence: TGTGCCAGCAGCCCCCGCTCCGGCGAGCAGTACTTC.

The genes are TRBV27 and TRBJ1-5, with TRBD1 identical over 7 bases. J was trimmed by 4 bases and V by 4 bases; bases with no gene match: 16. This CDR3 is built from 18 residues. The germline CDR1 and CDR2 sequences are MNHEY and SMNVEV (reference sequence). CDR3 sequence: CASSSTSLTGLGNQPQHF. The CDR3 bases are TGTGCCAGCAGTTCGACGTCCCTGACAGGGCTCGGAAATCAGCCCCAGCATTTT.

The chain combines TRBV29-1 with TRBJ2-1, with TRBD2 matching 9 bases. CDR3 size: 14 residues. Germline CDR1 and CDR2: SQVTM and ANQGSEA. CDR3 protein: CTSGASGMVGEQFF. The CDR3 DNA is TGCACCTCCGGGGCTAGCGGGATGGTAGGTGAGCAGTTCTTC.

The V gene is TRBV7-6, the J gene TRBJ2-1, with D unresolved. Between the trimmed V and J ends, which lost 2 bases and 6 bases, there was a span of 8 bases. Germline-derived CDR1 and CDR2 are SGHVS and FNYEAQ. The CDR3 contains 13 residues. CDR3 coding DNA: TGTGCCAGCAGCTTATCCTGGAGCAATGAGCAGTTCTTC. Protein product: CASSLSWSNEQFF. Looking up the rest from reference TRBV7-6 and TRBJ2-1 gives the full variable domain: GAGVSQSPRYKVTKRGQDVALRCDPISGHVSLYWYRQALGQGPEFLTYFNYEAQQDKSGLPNDRFSAERPEGSISTLTIQRTEQRDSAMYRCASSLSWSNEQFFGPGTRLTVL.

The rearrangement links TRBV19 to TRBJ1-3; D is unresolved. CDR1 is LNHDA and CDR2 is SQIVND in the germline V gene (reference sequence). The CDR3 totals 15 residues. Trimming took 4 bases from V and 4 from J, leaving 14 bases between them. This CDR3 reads CASSKEVGHGNTIYF. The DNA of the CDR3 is TGTGCCAGTAGTAAGGAGGTTGGGCACGGAAACACCATATATTTT.

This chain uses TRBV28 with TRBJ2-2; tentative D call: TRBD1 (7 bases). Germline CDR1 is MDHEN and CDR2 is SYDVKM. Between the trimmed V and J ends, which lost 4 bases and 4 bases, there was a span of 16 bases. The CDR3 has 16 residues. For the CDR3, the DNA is TGTGCCAGCAGTTCCCAAAGGAGGGGGCGCACCGGGGAGCTGTTTTTT. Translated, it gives CASSSQRRGRTGELFF. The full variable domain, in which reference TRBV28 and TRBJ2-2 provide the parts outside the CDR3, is DVKVTQSSRYLVKRTGEKVFLECVQDMDHENMFWYRQDPGLGLRLIYFSYDVKMKEKGDIPEGYSVSREKKERFSLILESASTNQTSMYLCASSSQRRGRTGELFFGEGSRLTVL.

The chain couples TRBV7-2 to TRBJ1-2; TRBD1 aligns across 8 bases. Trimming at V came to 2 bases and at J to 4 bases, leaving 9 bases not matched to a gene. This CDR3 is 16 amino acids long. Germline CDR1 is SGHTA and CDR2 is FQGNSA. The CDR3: CASSLIGQGSVYGYTF. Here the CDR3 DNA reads TGTGCCAGCAGCTTAATTGGACAGGGATCAGTCTATGGCTACACCTTC.

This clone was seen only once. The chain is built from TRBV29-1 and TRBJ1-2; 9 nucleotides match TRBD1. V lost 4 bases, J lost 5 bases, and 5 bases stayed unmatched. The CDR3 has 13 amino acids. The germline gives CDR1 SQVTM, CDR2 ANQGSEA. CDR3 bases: TGCAGCGTTGCCTACGGGACAGGGTATGGCTACACCTTC. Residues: CSVAYGTGYGYTF.

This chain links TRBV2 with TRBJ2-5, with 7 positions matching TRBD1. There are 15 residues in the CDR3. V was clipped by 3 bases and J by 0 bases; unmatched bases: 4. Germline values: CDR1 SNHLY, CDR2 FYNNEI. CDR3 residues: CASSDRQGHQETQYF. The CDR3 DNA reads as TGTGCCAGCAGTGATAGACAGGGCCACCAAGAGACCCAGTACTTC.

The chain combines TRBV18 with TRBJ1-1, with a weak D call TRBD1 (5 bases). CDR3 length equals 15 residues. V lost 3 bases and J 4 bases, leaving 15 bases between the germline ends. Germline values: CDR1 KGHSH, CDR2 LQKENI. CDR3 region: CASSPSGGRITEAFF. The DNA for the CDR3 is TGTGCCAGCTCACCCTCGGGGGGGAGGATCACTGAAGCTTTCTTT.

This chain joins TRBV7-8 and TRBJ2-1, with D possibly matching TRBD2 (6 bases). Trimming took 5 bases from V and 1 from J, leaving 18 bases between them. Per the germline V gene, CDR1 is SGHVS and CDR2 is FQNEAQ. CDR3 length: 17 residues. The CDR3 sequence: CASSERRIAASYNEQFF. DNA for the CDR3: TGTGCCAGCAGCGAACGGCGGATAGCGGCTTCCTACAATGAGCAGTTCTTC.

The CDR3 DNA follows: TGTGCCACCAGTGATTCGGGACTAGCGGGGAAAACAGATACGCAGTATTTT. It translates to CATSDSGLAGKTDTQYF. The chain uses TRBV24-1 and TRBJ2-3; 13 positions match TRBD2. This CDR3 comprises 17 residues. With V trimmed by 2 bases and J by 3 bases, 4 bases remained unmatched. CDR1 and CDR2 from the germline V gene are KGHDR and SFDVKD.

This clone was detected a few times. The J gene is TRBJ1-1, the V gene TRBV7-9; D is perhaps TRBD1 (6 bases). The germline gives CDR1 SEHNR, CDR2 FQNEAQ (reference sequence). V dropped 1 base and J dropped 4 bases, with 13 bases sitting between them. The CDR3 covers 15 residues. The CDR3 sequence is CASSLEWGGGTEAFF. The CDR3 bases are TGTGCCAGCAGCTTAGAGTGGGGAGGGGGCACTGAAGCTTTCTTT.

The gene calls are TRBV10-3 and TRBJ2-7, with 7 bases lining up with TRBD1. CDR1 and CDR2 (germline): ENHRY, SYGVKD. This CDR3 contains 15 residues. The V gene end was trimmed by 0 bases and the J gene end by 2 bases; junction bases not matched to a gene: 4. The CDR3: CAISESGQEPYEQYF. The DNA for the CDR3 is TGTGCCATCAGTGAGTCAGGACAGGAACCCTACGAGCAGTACTTC.

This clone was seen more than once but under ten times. The CDR3 DNA reads as TGCGCCAGCAGCTTGGATCTGGGGGGAGGCTATGGCTACACCTTC. This sequence encodes CASSLDLGGGYGYTF. The rearrangement joins TRBV5-1 to TRBJ1-2; maybe TRBD1 (5 bases). V was trimmed by 0 bases and J by 4 bases, leaving 13 bases between them. This CDR3 has 15 amino acids. CDR1 and CDR2 from the germline V gene are SGHRS and YFSETQ.

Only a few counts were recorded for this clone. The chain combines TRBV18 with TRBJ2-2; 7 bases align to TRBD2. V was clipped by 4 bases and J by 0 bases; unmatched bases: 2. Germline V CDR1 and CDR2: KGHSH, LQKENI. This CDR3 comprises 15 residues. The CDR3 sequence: CASSLLAANTGELFF. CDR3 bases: TGTGCCAGCTCACTCCTAGCGGCGAACACCGGGGAGCTGTTTTTT.

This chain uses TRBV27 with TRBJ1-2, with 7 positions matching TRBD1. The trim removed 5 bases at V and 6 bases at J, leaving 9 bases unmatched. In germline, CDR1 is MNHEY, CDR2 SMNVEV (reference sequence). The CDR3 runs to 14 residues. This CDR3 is CASSIQGRWNGYTF. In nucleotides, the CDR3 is TGTGCCAGCAGTATACAGGGGAGGTGGAATGGCTACACCTTC.

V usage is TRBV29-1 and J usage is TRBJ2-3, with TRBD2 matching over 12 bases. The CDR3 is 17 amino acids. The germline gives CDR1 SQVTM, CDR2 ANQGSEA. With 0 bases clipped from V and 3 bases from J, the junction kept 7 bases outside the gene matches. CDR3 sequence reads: CSVEEPIGLAGTDTQYF. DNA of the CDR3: TGCAGCGTTGAAGAGCCCATTGGACTAGCGGGAACAGATACGCAGTATTTT.

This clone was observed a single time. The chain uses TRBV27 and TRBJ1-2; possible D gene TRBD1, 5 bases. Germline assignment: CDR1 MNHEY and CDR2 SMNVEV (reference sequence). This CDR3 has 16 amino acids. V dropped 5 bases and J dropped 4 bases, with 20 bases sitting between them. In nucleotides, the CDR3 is TGTGCCAGCAGTGCAGAGTCCGGGACTGCAGTCTATGGCTACACCTTC. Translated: CASSAESGTAVYGYTF.

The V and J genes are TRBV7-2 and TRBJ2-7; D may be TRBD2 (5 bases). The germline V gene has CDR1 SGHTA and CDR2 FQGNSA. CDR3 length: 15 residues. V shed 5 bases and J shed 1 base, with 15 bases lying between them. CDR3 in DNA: TGTGCCAGCAGCGAATCACGGAGGCAGTCCTACGAGCAGTACTTC. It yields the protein CASSESRRQSYEQYF. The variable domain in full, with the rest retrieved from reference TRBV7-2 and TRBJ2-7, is GAGVSQSPSNKVTEKGKDVELRCDPISGHTALYWYRQSLGQGLEFLIYFQGNSAPDKSGLPSDRFSAERTGGSVSTLTIQRTQQEDSAVYLCASSESRRQSYEQYFGPGTRLTVT.

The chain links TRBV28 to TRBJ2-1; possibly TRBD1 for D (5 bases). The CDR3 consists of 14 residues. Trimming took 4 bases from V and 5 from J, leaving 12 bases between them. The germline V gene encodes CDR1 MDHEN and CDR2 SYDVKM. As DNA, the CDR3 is TGTGCCAGCAGTTCACAGGACGGACACAATGAGCAGTTCTTC. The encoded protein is CASSSQDGHNEQFF. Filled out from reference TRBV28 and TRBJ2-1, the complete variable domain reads DVKVTQSSRYLVKRTGEKVFLECVQDMDHENMFWYRQDPGLGLRLIYFSYDVKMKEKGDIPEGYSVSREKKERFSLILESASTNQTSMYLCASSSQDGHNEQFFGPGTRLTVL.